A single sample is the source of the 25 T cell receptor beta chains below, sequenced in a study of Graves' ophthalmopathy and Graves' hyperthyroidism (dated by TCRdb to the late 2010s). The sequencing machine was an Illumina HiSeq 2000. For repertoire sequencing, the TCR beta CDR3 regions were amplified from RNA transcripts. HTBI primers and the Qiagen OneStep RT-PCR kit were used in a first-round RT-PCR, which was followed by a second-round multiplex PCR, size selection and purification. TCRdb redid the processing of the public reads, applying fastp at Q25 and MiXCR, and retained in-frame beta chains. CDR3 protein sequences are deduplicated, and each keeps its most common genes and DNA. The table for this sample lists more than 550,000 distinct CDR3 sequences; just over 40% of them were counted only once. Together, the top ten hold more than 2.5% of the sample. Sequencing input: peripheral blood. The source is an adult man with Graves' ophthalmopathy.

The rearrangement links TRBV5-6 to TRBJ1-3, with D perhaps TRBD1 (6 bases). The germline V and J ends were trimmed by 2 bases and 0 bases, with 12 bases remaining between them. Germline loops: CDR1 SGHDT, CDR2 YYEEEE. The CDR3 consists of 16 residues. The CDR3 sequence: CASSLEGQPSGNTIYF. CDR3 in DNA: TGTGCCAGCAGCTTAGAAGGACAGCCCTCTGGAAACACCATATATTTT.

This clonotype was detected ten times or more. For the CDR3, the DNA is TGTGCCAGCAGCTCCCGGGCCGATAATGAAAAACTGTTTTTT. This codes for CASSSRADNEKLFF. The chain couples TRBV7-8 to TRBJ1-4; D call uncertain. The CDR3 sequence is 14 residues long. Trimming removed 4 bases from V and 4 bases from J, with 10 bases in between. Per the germline V gene, CDR1 is SGHVS and CDR2 is FQNEAQ.

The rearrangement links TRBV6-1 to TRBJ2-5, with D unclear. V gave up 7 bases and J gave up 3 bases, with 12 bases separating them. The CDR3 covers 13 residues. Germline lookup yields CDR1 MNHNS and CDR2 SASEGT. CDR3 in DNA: TGTGCCAGCATCGCCGTATTAGAAGAGACCCAGTACTTC. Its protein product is CASIAVLEETQYF.

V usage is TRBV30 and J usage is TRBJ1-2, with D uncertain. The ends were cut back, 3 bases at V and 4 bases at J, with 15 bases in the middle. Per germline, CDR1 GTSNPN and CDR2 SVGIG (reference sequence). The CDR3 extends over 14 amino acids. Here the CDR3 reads CAWRRGYPSYGYTF. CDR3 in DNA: TGTGCCTGGAGACGAGGGTACCCTTCCTATGGCTACACCTTC.

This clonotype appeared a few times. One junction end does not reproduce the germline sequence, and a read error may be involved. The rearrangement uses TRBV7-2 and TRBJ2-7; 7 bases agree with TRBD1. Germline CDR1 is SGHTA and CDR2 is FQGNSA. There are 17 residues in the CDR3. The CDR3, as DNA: TGCGCCAGCAGCCAAGCTACCGGACAGGTACCCTCCTACGAGCAGTACTTC. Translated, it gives CASSQATGQVPSYEQYF.

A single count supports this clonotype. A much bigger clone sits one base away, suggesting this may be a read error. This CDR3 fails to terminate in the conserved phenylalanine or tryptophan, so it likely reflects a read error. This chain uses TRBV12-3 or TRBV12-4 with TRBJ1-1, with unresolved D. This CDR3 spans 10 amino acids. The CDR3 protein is CASGNTEAFS. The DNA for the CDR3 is TGTGCTAGTGGTAACACTGAAGCTTTCTCT.

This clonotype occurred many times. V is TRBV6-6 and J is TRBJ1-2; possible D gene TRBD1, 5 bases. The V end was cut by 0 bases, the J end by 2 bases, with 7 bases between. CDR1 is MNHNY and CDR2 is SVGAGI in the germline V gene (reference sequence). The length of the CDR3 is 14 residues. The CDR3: CASSYSAGNYGYTF. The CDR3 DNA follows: TGTGCCAGCAGTTACTCAGCAGGGAACTATGGCTACACCTTC.

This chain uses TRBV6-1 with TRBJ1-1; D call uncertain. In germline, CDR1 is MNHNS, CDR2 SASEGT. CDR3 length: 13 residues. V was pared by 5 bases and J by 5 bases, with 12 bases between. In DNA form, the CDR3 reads TGTGCCAGCAGTTACGATGGGCCAACTGAAGCTTTCTTT. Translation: CASSYDGPTEAFF.

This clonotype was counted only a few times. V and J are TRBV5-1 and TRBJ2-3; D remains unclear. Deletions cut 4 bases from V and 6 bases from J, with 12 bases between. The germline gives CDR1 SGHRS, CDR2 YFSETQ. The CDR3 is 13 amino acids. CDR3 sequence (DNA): TGCGCCAGCAGCCCCGTCGTTGGTGATACGCAGTATTTT. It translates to CASSPVVGDTQYF.

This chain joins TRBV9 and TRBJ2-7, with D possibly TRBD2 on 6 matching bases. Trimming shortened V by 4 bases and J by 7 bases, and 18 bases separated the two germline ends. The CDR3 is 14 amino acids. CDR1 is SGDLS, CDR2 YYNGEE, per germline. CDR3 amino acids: CASSLPGTRREQYF. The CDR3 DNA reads TGTGCCAGCAGCTTGCCGGGGACTCGTCGGGAGCAGTACTTC.

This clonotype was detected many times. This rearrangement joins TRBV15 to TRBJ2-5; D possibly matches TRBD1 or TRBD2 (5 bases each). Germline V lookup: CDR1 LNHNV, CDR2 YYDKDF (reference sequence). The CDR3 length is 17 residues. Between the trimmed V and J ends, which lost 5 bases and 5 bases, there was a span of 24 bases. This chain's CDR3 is CATSEYGTLPFWETQYF. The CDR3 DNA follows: TGTGCCACCAGCGAGTACGGGACCCTACCCTTCTGGGAGACCCAGTACTTC.

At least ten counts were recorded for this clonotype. In DNA form, the CDR3 reads TGCAGTGCTAGTAAGGCAGGGCGGGGTGAAAAACTGTTTTTT. Translating it yields CSASKAGRGEKLFF. The chain uses TRBV20-1 and TRBJ1-4, with D possibly being TRBD1 (5 bases). This CDR3 has 14 residues. V was cut by 3 bases and J by 7 bases, with 15 bases left in between. Germline V gene lookup returns CDR1 DFQATT and CDR2 SNEGSKA (reference sequence).

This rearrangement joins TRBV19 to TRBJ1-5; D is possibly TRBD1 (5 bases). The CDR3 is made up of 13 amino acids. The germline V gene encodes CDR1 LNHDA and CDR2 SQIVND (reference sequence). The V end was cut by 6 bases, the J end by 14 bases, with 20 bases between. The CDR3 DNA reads TGTGCCAGTAGGGACTGGGGCCTTCGCAATGAGCATTTT. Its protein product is CASRDWGLRNEHF.

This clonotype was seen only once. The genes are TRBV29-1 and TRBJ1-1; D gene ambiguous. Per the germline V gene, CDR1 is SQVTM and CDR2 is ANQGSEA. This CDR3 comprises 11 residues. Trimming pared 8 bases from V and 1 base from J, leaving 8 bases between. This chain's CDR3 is CSQGRNTEAFF. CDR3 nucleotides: TGCAGCCAAGGGAGGAACACTGAAGCTTTCTTT.

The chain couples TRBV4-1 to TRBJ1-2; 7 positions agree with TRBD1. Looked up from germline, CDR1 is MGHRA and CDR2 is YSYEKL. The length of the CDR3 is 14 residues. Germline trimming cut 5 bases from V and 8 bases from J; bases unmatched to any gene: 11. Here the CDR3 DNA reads TGCGCCAGCAGCAAACGACAGGGATCAGAGGGCTACACCTTC. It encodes CASSKRQGSEGYTF.

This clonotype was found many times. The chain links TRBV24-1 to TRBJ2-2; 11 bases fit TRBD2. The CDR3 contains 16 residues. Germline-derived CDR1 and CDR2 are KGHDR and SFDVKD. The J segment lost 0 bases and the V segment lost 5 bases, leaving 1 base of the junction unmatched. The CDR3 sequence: CATSAGLAANTGELFF. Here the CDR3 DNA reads TGTGCCACCAGTGCGGGACTAGCGGCGAACACCGGGGAGCTGTTTTTT.

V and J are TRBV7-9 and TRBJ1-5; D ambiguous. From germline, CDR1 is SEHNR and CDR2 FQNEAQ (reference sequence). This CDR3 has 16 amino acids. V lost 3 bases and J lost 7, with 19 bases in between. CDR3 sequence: CASSFLGNPGWQPQHF. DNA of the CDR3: TGTGCCAGCAGCTTTCTGGGAAATCCGGGGTGGCAGCCCCAGCATTTT.

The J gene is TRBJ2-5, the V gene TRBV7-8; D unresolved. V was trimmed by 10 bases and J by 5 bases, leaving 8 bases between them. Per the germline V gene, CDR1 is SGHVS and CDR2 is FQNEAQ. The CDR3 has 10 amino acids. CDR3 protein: CATDRETQYF. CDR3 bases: TGTGCCACGGACCGGGAGACCCAGTACTTC.

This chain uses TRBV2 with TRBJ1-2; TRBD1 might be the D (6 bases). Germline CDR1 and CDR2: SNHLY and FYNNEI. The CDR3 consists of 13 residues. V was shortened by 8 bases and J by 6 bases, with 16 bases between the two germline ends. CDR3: CASDRGGSHGYTF. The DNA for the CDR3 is TGTGCCAGCGACCGAGGGGGTAGCCATGGCTACACCTTC.

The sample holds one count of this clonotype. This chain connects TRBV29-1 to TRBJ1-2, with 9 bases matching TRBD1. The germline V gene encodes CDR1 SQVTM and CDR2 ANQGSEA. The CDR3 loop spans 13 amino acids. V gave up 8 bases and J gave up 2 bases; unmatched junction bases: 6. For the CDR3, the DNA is TGCAGCAAACAGGGGGCTGCGAACTATGGCTACACCTTC. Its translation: CSKQGAANYGYTF.

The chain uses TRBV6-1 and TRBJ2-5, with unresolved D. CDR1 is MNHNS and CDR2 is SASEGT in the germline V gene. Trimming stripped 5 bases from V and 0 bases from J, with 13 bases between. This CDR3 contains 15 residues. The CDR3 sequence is CASSYPGVYQETQYF. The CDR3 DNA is TGTGCCAGCAGTTACCCCGGCGTCTACCAAGAGACCCAGTACTTC.

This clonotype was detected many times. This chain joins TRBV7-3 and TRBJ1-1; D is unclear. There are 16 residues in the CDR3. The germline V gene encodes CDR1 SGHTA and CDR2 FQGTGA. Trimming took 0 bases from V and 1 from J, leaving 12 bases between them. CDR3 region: CASSLTASGANTEAFF. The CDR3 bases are TGTGCCAGCAGCTTAACGGCCTCAGGCGCGAACACTGAAGCTTTCTTT.

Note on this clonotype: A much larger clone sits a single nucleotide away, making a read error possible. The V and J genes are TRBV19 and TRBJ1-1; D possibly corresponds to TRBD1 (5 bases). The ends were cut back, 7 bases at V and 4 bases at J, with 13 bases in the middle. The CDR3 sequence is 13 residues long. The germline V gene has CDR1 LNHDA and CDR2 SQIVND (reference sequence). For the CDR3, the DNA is TGTGCCAGTACTCAGGGAACAAGCACTGAAGCTTTCTTT. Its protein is CASTQGTSTEAFF.

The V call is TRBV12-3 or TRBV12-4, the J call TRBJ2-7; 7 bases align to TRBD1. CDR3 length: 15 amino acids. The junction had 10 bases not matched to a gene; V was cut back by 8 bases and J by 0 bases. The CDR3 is CASRRDSDSSYEQYF. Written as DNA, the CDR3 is TGTGCCAGCCGCCGGGACAGCGACAGCTCCTACGAGCAGTACTTC.

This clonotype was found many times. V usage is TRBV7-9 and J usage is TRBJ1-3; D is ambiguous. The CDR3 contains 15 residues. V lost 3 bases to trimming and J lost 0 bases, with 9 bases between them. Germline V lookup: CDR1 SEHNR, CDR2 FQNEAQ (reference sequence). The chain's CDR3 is CASSFDLSSGNTIYF. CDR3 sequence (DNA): TGTGCCAGCAGCTTTGACCTGAGCTCTGGAAACACCATATATTTT. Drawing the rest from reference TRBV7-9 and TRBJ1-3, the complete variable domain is DTGVSQNPRHKITKRGQNVTFRCDPISEHNRLYWYRQTLGQGPEFLTYFQNEAQLEKSRLLSDRFSAERPKGSFSTLEIQRTEQGDSAMYLCASSFDLSSGNTIYFGEGSWLTVV.